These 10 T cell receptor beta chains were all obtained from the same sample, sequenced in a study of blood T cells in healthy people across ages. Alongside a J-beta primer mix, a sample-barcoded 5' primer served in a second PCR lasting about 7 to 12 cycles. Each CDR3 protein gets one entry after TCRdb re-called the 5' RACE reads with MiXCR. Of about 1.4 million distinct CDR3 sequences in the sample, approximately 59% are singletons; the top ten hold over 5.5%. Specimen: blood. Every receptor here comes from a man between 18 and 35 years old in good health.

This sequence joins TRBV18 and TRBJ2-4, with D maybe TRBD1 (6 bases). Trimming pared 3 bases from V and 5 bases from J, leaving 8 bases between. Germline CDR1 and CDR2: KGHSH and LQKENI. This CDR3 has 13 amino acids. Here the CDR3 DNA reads TGTGCCAGCTCACCCGGACAGCAAAACATTCAGTACTTC. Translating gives CASSPGQQNIQYF. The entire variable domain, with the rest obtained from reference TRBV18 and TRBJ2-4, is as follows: NAGVMQNPRHLVRRRGQEARLRCSPMKGHSHVYWYRQLPEEGLKFMVYLQKENIIDESGMPKERFSAEFPKEGPSILRIQQVVRGDSAAYFCASSPGQQNIQYFGAGTRLSVL.

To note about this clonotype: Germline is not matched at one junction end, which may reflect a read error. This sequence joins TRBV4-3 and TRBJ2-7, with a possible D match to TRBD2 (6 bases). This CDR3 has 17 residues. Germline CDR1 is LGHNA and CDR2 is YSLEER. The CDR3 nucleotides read TGCGCCAGCTGCCAAGATATTCCGGGGGTCCTCTCCTACGAGCAGTACTTC. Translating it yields CASCQDIPGVLSYEQYF.

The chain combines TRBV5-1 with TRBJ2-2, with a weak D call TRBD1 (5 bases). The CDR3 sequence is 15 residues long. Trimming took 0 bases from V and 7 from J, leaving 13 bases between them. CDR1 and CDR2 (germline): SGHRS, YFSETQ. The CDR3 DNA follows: TGCGCCAGCAGCTTGGACCCAGGGTCCGGCGGGGAGCTGTTTTTT. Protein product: CASSLDPGSGGELFF.

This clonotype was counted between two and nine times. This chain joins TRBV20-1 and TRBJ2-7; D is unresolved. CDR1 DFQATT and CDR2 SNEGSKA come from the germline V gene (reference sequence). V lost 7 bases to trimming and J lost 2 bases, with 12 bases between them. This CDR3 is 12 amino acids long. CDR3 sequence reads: CSVGRGTYEQYF. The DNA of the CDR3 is TGCAGTGTGGGCCGAGGCACCTACGAGCAGTACTTC.

The CDR3 DNA follows: TGTGCCAGCAGCAAAGAGAGGTGGCAGAGGGAAGAGACCCAGTACTTC. This encodes CASSKERWQREETQYF. The J gene is TRBJ2-5, the V gene TRBV21-1; the table gives TRBD2 as D, unverified against the DNA. TRBV21-1 is annotated as a pseudogene. The CDR3 consists of 16 residues.

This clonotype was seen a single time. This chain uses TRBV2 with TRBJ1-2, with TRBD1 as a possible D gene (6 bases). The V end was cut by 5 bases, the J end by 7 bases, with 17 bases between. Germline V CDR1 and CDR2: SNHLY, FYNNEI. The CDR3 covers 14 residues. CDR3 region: CASSLTGKFGGYTF. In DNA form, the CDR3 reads TGTGCCAGCAGTCTTACAGGGAAATTCGGTGGCTACACCTTC.

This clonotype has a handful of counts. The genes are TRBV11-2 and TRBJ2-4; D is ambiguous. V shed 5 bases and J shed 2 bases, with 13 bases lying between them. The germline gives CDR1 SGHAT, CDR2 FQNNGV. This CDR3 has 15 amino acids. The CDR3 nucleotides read TGTGCCAGCAGCACTCTCGAGGTGTCCAAAAACATTCAGTACTTC. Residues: CASSTLEVSKNIQYF.

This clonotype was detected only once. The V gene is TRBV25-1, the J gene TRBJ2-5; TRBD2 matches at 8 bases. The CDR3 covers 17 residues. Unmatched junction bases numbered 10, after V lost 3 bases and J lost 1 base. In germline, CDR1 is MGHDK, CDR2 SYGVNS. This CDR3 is CASSDLTSGPTQETQYF. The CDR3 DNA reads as TGTGCCAGCAGTGACCTCACTAGCGGCCCCACCCAAGAGACCCAGTACTTC.

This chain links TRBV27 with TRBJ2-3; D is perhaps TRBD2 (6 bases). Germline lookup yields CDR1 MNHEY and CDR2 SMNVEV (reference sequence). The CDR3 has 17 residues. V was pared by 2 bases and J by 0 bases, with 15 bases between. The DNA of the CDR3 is TGTGCCAGCAGTTTAGTGATGGCGGGGCCCAGCACAGATACGCAGTATTTT. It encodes CASSLVMAGPSTDTQYF.

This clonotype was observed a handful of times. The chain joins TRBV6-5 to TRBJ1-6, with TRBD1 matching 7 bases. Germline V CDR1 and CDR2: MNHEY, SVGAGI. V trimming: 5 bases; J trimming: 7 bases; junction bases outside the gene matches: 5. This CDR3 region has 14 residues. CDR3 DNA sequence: TGTGCCAGCAGTAGACAGGGTAGAAATTCACCCCTCCACTTT. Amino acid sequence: CASSRQGRNSPLHF.